The sequence of this T cell receptor (beta chain) was determined in a study of vaccination effects on CD4 cells after COVID-19. As concerns this clone: Its antigen is as yet unknown.

The repertoire was sequenced with immunoSEQ multiplex PCR; TCRdb's copy has only in-frame clones and lacks some. The sample shows 30,000 to 35,000 clones, approximately 72% of them seen only once. The CDR3 is 16 amino acids. CDR1 and CDR2 from the germline V gene are SGDLS and YYNGEE. V lost 2 bases and J lost 7, with 19 bases in between. Prior to sequencing, the ViraFEST assay stimulated PBMC with viral peptide pools, which expanded the antigen-specific CD4+ T cells. Subsequent to approximately 11 days of culture, CD4+ T cells were isolated. SARS-CoV-2 infected the person between March and December 2020, as confirmed by PCR.

The chain combines TRBV9 with TRBJ2-1; D is tentatively TRBD1 or TRBD2 (5 bases each). The TCR sequence derives from a human donor who had a prior SARS-CoV-2 infection. Sequences were derived from CD4+ T cells from PBMCs cultured with a peptide pool, sampled before COVID-19 vaccination. The DNA of the CDR3 is TGTGCCAGCAGCGTCACTTGGGGACCAGCAGGAAATGAGCAGTTCTTC. This gives the protein CASSVTWGPAGNEQFF.